This entry is about one T cell receptor (beta chain). What antigen it recognizes has not been identified. Base qualities are not recorded, but no much larger clone differs from it by a single base. V loses 1 base at its end and J loses 4 bases; junction bases beyond the gene matches: 9. The CDR3, from cysteine to phenylalanine, totals 17 residues. Left in the record is the CDR3 DNA by itself, 51 bases read in frame from the first base. The germline V gene (reference sequence) supplies CDR1 WNHNN and CDR2 SYGVQD. These data come from a study of T cell changes during pregnancy in multiple sclerosis (dated by TCRdb to between 2018 and 2021). Regarding the study in general: The study examined how the T cell repertoire changed over the course of pregnancy in women with multiple sclerosis.

The library was produced with the immunoSEQ multiplex PCR assay. TCRdb limited this immuneACCESS table to in-frame rearrangements with V and J called. A share of clones is missing; checked studies link under half to unresolved V genes, and the rest is unexplained. This sample holds roughly 40,000 clones; approximately 92% were observed only once. The top ten constitute roughly 0.5% of the sample. The receptor was isolated from a female donor in good health, enrolled as a control in a pregnancy study. The chain joins TRBV10-1 to TRBJ2-1, with TRBD2 matching 8 junction bases. This sample comprised CD4+ T cells from peripheral blood mononuclear cells, obtained in the second trimester of pregnancy. The sequence in DNA is TGCGCCAGCAGTGAGTTCGCTGCGGGGGGAAGATACAATGAGCAGTTCTTC. This translates into CASSEFAAGGRYNEQFF.